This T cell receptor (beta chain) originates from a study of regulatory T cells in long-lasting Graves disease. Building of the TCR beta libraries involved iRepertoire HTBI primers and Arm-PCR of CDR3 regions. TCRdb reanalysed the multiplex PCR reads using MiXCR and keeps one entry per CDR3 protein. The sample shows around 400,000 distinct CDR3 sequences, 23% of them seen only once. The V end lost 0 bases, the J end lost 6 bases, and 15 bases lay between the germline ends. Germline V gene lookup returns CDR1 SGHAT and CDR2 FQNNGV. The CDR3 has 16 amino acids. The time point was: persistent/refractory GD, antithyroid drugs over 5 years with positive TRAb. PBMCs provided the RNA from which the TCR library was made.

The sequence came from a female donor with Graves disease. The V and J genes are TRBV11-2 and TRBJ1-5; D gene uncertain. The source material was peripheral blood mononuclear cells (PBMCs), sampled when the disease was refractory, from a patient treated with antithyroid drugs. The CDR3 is CASSLDGSRLRQPQHF. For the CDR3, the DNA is TGTGCCAGCAGCTTAGATGGGTCGAGGCTACGTCAGCCCCAGCATTTT.